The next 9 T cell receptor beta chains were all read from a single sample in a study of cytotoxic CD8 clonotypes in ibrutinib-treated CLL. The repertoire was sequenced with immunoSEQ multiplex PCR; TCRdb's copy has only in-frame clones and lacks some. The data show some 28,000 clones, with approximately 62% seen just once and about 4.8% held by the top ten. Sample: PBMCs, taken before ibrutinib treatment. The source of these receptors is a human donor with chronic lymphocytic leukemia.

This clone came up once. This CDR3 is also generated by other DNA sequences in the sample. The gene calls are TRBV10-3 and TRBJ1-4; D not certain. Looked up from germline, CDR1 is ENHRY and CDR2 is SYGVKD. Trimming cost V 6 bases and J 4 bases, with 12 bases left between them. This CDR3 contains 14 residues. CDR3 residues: CAISDLSYNEKLFF. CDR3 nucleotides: TGTGCCATCAGCGACCTGTCGTATAATGAAAAACTGTTTTTT.

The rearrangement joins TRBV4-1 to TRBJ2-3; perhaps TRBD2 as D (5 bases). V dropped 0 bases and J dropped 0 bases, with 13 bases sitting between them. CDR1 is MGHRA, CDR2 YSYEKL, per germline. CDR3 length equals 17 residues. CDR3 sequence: CASSQEFGSGSTDTQYF. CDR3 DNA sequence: TGCGCCAGCAGCCAAGAATTCGGATCGGGGAGCACAGATACGCAGTATTTT.

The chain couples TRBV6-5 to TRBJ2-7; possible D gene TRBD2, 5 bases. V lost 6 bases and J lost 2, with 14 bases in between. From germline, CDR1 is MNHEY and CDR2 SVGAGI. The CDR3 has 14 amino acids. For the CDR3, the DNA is TGTGCCAGCAGGTCCGGAACTAGACCCTACGAGCAGTACTTC. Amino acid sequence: CASRSGTRPYEQYF.

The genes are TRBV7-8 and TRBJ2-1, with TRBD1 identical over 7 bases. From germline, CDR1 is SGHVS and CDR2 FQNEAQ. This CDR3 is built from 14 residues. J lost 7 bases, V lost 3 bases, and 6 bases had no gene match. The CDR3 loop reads CASSLITGVNEQFF. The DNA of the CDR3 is TGTGCCAGCAGCTTGATCACAGGGGTGAATGAGCAGTTCTTC.

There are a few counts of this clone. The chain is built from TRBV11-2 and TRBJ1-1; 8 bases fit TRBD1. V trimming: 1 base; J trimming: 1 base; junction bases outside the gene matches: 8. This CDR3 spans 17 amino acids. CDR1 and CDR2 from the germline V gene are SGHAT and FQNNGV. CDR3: CASSLVALDRGNTEAFF. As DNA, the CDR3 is TGTGCCAGCAGCTTAGTCGCCCTTGACAGGGGGAACACTGAAGCTTTCTTT. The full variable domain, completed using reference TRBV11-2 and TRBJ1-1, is EAGVAQSPRYKIIEKRQSVAFWCNPISGHATLYWYQQILGQGPKLLIQFQNNGVVDDSQLPKDRFSAERLKGVDSTLKIQPAKLEDSAVYLCASSLVALDRGNTEAFFGQGTRLTVV.

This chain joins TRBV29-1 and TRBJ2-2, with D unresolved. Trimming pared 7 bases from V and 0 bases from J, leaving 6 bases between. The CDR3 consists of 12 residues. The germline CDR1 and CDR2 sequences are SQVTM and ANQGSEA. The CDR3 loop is CSANTNTGELFF. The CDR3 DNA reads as TGCAGCGCCAACACGAACACCGGGGAGCTGTTTTTT.

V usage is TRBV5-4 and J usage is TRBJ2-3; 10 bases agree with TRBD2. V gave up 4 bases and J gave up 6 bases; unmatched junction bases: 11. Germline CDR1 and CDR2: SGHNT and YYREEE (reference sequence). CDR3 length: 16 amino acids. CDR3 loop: CASSPWTSGGEDTQYF. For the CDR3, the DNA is TGTGCCAGCAGCCCTTGGACTAGCGGAGGGGAGGATACGCAGTATTTT.

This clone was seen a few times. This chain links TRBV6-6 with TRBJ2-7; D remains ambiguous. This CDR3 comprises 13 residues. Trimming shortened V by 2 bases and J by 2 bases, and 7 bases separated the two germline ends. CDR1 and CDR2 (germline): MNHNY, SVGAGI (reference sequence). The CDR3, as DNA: TGTGCCAGCAGTTACCCCACTCCCTACGAGCAGTACTTC. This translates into CASSYPTPYEQYF.

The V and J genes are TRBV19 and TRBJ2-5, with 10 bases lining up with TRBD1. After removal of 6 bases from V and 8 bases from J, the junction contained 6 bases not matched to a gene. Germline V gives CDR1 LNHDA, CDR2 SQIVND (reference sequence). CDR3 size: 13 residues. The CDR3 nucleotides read TGTGCCAGTAGCTGGACAGGGGGGCCAACCCAGTACTTC. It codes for CASSWTGGPTQYF.